This passage covers 4 T cell receptor beta chains from one sample sequenced in a study of cytomegalovirus exposure and HLA in healthy donors (dated by TCRdb to about 2017). The library was generated by the immunoSEQ multiplex PCR assay. A mixture of 60 forward primers for TCR Vbeta segments and 13 reverse primers for TCR Jbeta segments was used in the multiplex PCR. TCRdb's version of the immuneACCESS table is confined to in-frame rearrangements and falls short of the full clone set. An unresolved V gene accounts for under half of the shortfall where checked; the remainder is of unknown origin. The table for this sample lists around 97,000 clones; about a tenth of them were counted only once. The biggest ten clones account for approximately 5.1% of the sample. The sequencing sample was made of PBMCs. These receptors originate from a man in his fifties in good health and CMV-seropositive.

In this sample, this clone turned up a few times. The rearrangement uses TRBV29-1 and TRBJ1-1, with a tentative D call TRBD1 (5 bases). There are 12 residues in the CDR3. Per the germline V gene, CDR1 is SQVTM and CDR2 is ANQGSEA. V shed 7 bases and J shed 1 base, with 10 bases lying between them. This chain's CDR3 is CSGTQGNTEAFF. CDR3 nucleotides: TGCAGCGGTACCCAGGGGAACACTGAAGCTTTCTTT. Full variable domain (remainder filled in from reference TRBV29-1 and TRBJ1-1): SAVISQKPSRDICQRGTSLTIQCQVDSQVTMMFWYRQQPGQSLTLIATANQGSEATYESGFVIDKFPISRPNLTFSTLTVSNMSPEDSSIYLCSGTQGNTEAFFGQGTRLTVV.

This clone was seen more than once but under ten times. The gene calls are TRBV9 and TRBJ1-5, with 8 bases that match TRBD1. Germline CDR1 reads SGDLS; CDR2 reads YYNGEE. V lost 3 bases to trimming and J lost 7 bases; unmatched junction nucleotides: 9. CDR3 length: 15 residues. The CDR3 loop is CASSAWGQEGQPQHF. CDR3 nucleotides: TGTGCCAGCAGCGCCTGGGGACAGGAAGGGCAGCCCCAGCATTTT.

The J gene is TRBJ1-1, the V gene TRBV4-1; D is possibly TRBD1 (5 bases). This CDR3 has 15 residues. V lost 3 bases, J lost 3 bases, and 14 bases lay in between. Germline-derived CDR1 and CDR2 are MGHRA and YSYEKL. The CDR3 protein is CASSHKNGGDTEAFF. The CDR3 coding sequence is TGCGCCAGCAGCCACAAGAACGGAGGGGACACTGAAGCTTTCTTT.

The table lists this clone with a few counts. The V call is TRBV28, the J call TRBJ2-2; 9 bases fit TRBD2. Germline-derived CDR1 and CDR2 are MDHEN and SYDVKM. The CDR3 is 14 amino acids. V lost 5 bases and J lost 6; bases outside the gene matches: 4. This CDR3 reads CASSRAGGAGELFF. The CDR3 region has the DNA TGTGCCAGCAGTAGAGCGGGAGGAGCCGGGGAGCTGTTTTTT.